Here is one T cell receptor (beta chain) with its context. Its antigen is not yet known. Base-call qualities are not available, and no considerably larger clone is one nucleotide away. This sample was included in a study of human T cells and chemical hapten exposure (dated by TCRdb to about 2021). Looking at the study overall: For sensitization, 2% DPC in acetone was applied to a 2 cm by 2 cm area of upper inner arm skin. Throughout the study period of 20 to 30 weeks, patients also received therapeutic DPC doses to the scalp every week. Patch testing was done on the upper back using Finn chambers containing 0.01% DPC, and results were scored after 6 days according to International Contact Dermatitis Research Group standards. The patient cohort, mostly female, included alopecia areata with under or over 50% scalp involvement, alopecia totalis and alopecia universalis. Libraries were pooled for sequencing, and variation in per-sample TCR yields was attributed mainly to small differences in library volumes within the pool. In alopecia patients, the study followed how the peripheral blood TCR repertoire changed in vivo over primary and secondary sensitization to diphenylcyclopropenone (DPC), a hapten. Patient blood was sampled pre-sensitization (week 0) and at 2, 6 and about 24 weeks after DPC sensitization. For TCR sequencing, blood came from 25 to 35 alopecia patients at anywhere from one to four time points (pre-sensitization, 2, 6 and 24 weeks).

This sample's time point label indicates: patch test 3, about 24 weeks after DPC sensitization. This sample's treatment or condition label indicates: therapeutic diphenylcyclopropenone sensitization with weekly scalp DPC. At every patch-test visit, the blood draw took place before the patch test was put on. Patients were considered eligible if aged 18 to 70, diagnosed with alopecia and deemed suitable for DPC therapy, and patients were excluded if pregnant. Unfractionated whole blood was collected in Tempus Blood RNA tubes, and total RNA was extracted from that blood. Study-level results and caveats: All patients had alopecia, a presumed autoimmune disease, so their immune response might differ from that of healthy individuals. DPC sensitization did not change the number of TCRs with a frequency above 1 in 1000, and there was no evidence of changes in global repertoire structure. Patch test score correlated positively with the number of PT1 expanded TCRs, reaching significance at thresholds 8, 16 and 32 but not at 4. After repeated subsampling, changes were observed in the strength of the expansion versus patch-test correlation and in the threshold at which the correlation became significant. Compared with pre-sensitization or healthy control sets, expanded TCRs formed significantly more large CDR3 similarity clusters, which is consistent with antigen-driven responses.

Ends trimmed: V by 3 bases, J by 10 bases; bases unmatched to a gene: 4. CDR1 and CDR2 are drawn from the germline V gene (reference sequence): SGHNT, YYREEE. Including the terminal cysteine and phenylalanine, the CDR3 comprises 12 residues. Only the CDR3 region is kept as DNA, spanning 36 bases read in frame from base 1. Library preparation was by RACE. Sequencing relied on a NextSeq 500. Library preparation attached unique molecular identifiers to individual cDNA molecules for quantitative, reproducible TCR counting. Each blood RNA sample was used to sequence both TCR alpha and TCR beta chains. Turning to the authors' computational methods: Samples had a median of approximately 93,000 TCRs, with a range from roughly 20,000 to 700,000. The Decombinator software suite was used to annotate V, J and CDR3 in the TCR reads. For PS versus PT1 abundance plots, all samples were subsampled to the same number of TCRs (28,000). Expanded TCRs were defined as absent before sensitization and observed at least eight times at the 2-week time point. TCRdb trimmed public reads at Q25 via fastp, called clones via MiXCR and kept in-frame beta chains. Here each entry gathers all rows of one CDR3 protein and keeps the most common genes and DNA. TCRdb, not the authors, supplied the V and J calls. The sample contains 180,000 or so distinct CDR3 sequences, around 25% of them found a single time. The ten largest clones take up 2% to 2.5% of the sample.

The sample consisted of whole blood, taken in connection with sensitization to the hapten diphenylcyclopropenone (DPC). The TCR was taken from a woman between 40 and 50 years old with alopecia areata. Some clones in this sample may be carry-over from other donors' samples. The sequence links TRBV5-4 to TRBJ2-1; TRBD2 lines up with 7 middle nucleotides. At the DNA level, the sequence is TGTGCCAGCAGCTCCTCTAGCGGCGAGCAGTTCTTC. Its amino acids are CASSSSSGEQFF.